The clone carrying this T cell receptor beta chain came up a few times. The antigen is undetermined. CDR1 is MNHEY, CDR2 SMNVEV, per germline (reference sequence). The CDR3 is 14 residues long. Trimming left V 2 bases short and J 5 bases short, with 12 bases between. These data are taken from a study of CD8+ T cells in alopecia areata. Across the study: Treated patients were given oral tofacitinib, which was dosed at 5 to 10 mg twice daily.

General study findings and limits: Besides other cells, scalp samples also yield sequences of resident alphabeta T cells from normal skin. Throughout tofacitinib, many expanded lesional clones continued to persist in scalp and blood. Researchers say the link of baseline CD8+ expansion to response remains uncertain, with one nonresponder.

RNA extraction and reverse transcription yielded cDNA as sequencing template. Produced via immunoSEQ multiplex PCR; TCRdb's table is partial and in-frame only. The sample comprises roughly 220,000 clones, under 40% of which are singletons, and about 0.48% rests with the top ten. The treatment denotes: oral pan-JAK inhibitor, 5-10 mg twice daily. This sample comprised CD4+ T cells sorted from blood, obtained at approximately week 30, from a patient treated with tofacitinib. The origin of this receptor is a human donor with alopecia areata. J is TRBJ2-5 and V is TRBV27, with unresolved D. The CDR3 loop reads CASSLEQFGETQYF. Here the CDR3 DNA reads TGTGCCAGCAGTTTAGAACAATTTGGGGAGACCCAGTACTTC.